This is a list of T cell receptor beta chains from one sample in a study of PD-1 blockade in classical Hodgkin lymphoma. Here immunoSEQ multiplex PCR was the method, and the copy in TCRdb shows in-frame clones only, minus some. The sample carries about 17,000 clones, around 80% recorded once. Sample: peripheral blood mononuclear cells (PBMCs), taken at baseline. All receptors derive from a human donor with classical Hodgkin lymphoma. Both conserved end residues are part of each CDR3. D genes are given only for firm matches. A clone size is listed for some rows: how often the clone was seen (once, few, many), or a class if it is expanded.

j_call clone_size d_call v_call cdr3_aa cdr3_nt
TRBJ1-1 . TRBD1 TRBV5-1 CASSFGTVNTEAFF TGCGCCAGCAGCTTTGGGACAGTGAACACTGAAGCTTTCTTT
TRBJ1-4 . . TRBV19 CASSSRGESNEKLFF TGTGCCAGTAGCTCGAGGGGAGAGAGTAATGAAAAACTGTTTTTT
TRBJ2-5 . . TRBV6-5 CASSFSGETQYF TGTGCCAGCAGTTTCAGCGGGGAGACCCAGTACTTC
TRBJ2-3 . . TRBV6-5 CASSYSQGLTDTQYF TGTGCCAGCAGTTACTCGCAGGGGCTCACAGATACGCAGTATTTT
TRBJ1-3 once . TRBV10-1 CASSEGTAGNTIYF TGCGCCAGCAGTGAAGGGACCGCTGGAAACACCATATATTTT
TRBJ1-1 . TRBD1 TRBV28 CASNPIGQGGAAFF TGTGCCAGCAACCCTATCGGACAGGGAGGGGCAGCTTTCTTT
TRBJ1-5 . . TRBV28 CASSSSVQPQHF TGTGCCAGCAGTTCGAGCGTGCAGCCCCAGCATTTT
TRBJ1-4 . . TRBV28 CASTPHPNEKLFF TGTGCCAGCACGCCCCATCCTAATGAAAAACTGTTTTTT
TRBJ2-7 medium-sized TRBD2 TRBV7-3 CASSFQASGRGEQYF TGTGCCAGCAGCTTCCAGGCTAGCGGGAGGGGTGAGCAGTACTTC
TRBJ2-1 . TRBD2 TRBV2 CASSELAGGLNEQFF TGTGCCAGCAGTGAACTAGCGGGAGGGCTAAATGAGCAGTTCTTC
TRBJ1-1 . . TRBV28 CASRPRTVTSNTEAFF TGTGCCAGCAGGCCGCGGACAGTTACGTCGAACACTGAAGCTTTCTTT
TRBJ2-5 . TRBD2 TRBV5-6 CASVGGAGETQYF TGTGCCAGCGTCGGGGGGGCAGGAGAGACCCAGTACTTC
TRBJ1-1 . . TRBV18 CASSPRLTNTEAFF TGTGCCAGCTCACCACGGTTGACTAACACTGAAGCTTTCTTT
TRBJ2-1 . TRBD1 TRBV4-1 CASSQDLTGTAWNEQFF TGCGCCAGCAGCCAAGATCTAACGGGGACAGCCTGGAATGAGCAGTTCTTC
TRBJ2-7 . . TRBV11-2 CASSLDSQVYEQYF TGTGCCAGCAGCTTAGACAGCCAGGTCTACGAGCAGTACTTC
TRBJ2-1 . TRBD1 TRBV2 CATSLMGQGAYNEQFF TGTGCCACTTCTTTGATGGGACAGGGGGCCTACAATGAGCAGTTCTTC
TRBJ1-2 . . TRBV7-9 CASSPQTDIYGYTF TGTGCCAGCAGCCCTCAGACAGACATCTATGGCTACACCTTC
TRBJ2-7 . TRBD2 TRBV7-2 CASSLAPAGSPRAEQYF TGTGCCAGCAGCTTAGCCCCAGCGGGATCACCGAGGGCCGAGCAGTACTTC
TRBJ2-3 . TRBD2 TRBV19 CASSITKRENTDTQYF TGTGCCAGTAGTATAACCAAGCGGGAAAACACAGATACGCAGTATTTT
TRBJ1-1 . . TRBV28 CASDVGITGTEAFF TGTGCCAGCGACGTAGGGATAACAGGCACTGAAGCTTTCTTT
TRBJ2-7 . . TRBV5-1 CASSLGLPPDEQYF TGCGCCAGCAGCTTGGGACTACCCCCCGACGAGCAGTACTTC
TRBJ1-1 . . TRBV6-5 CASSYSAGHEAFF TGTGCCAGCAGTTACTCGGCGGGGCATGAAGCTTTCTTT
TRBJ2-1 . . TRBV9 CASSYLPWGEQFF TGTGCCAGCAGCTATCTTCCATGGGGTGAGCAGTTCTTC
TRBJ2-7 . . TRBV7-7 CASSLDLGYEQYF TGTGCTAGCAGCTTAGATCTAGGCTACGAGCAGTACTTC
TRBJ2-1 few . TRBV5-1 CASSATGGSYNEQFF TGCGCCAGCAGCGCCACTGGGGGTAGCTACAATGAGCAGTTCTTC
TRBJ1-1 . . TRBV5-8 CASSLLRGTEAFF TGTGCCAGCAGCTTGCTTCGGGGAACTGAAGCTTTCTTT
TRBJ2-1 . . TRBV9 CASSGRQKNNEQFF TGTGCCAGCAGCGGGCGACAGAAGAACAATGAGCAGTTCTTC
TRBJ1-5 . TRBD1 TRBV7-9 CASSSSTGGGSQPQHF TGTGCCAGCAGCTCCTCTACAGGGGGCGGGAGTCAGCCCCAGCATTTT
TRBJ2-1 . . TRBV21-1 CASSKACLGDPPRSEQFF TGTGCCAGCAGCAAAGCATGTCTTGGGGACCCTCCTAGGTCTGAGCAGTTCTTC
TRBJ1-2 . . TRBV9 CASSGGASYGYTF TGTGCCAGCAGCGGAGGCGCGAGCTATGGCTACACCTTC
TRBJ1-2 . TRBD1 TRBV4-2 CASSQEAGGRSGYTF TGTGCCAGCAGCCAAGAAGCAGGGGGCAGATCTGGCTACACCTTC
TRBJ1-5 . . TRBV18 CASSPARGHNQPQHF TGTGCCAGCTCACCCGCGCGAGGTCACAATCAGCCCCAGCATTTT
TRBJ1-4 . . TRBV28 CASSLGPLNEKLFF TGTGCCAGCAGTTTAGGACCGCTTAATGAAAAACTGTTTTTT
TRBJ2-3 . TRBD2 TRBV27 CASSYGLAPLADTQYF TGTGCCAGCAGTTATGGACTAGCTCCCCTCGCAGATACGCAGTATTTT
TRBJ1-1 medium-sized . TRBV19 CASSSQMNTEAFF TGTGCCAGTAGTAGTCAGATGAACACTGAAGCTTTCTTT
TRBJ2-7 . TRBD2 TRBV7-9 CASSYGERDSSYEQYF TGTGCCAGCAGCTACGGTGAGCGGGACTCGAGCTACGAGCAGTACTTC
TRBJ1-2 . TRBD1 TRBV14 CASSRSGDSYGYTF TGTGCCAGCAGCCGCTCGGGGGACAGCTATGGCTACACCTTC
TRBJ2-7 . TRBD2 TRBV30 CAWSLGLAGAPYEQYF TGTGCCTGGAGTTTGGGACTAGCGGGGGCCCCTTACGAGCAGTACTTC
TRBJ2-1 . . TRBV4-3 CASSQEYREDNEQFF TGCGCCAGCAGCCAAGAATACAGGGAGGACAATGAGCAGTTCTTC
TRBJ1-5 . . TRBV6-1 CASRGSENSNQPQHF TGTGCCAGCAGGGGCAGTGAAAATAGCAATCAGCCCCAGCATTTT
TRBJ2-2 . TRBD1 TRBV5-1 CASSPWFQGAVNTGELFF TGCGCCAGCAGCCCATGGTTCCAGGGGGCGGTTAATACCGGGGAGCTGTTTTTT
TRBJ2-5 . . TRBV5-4 CASSLQETQYF TGTGCCAGCAGCCTCCAAGAGACCCAGTACTTC
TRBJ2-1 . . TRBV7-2 CASSVTLVSNEQFF TGTGCCAGCAGCGTAACGCTTGTTTCAAATGAGCAGTTCTTC
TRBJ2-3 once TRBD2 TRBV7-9 CASSLESGGRTDTQYF TGTGCCAGCAGCTTGGAGAGCGGGGGCCGCACAGATACGCAGTATTTT
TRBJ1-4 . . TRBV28 CASKSEKLFF TGTGCCAGCAAAAGTGAAAAACTGTTTTTT
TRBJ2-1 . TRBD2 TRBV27 CASTLGGTHYNEQFF TGTGCCAGCACCCTGGGAGGGACCCACTACAATGAGCAGTTCTTC
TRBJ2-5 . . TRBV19 CASSITGVTGIETQYF TGTGCCAGTAGTATAACCGGCGTAACAGGGATAGAGACCCAGTACTTC
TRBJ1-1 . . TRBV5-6 CASSFGTAVMNTEAFF TGTGCCAGCAGCTTCGGGACCGCTGTCATGAACACTGAAGCTTTCTTT
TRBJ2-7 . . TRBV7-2 CASSKDSYSEQYF TGTGCCAGCAGCAAAGACAGTTATAGCGAGCAGTACTTC
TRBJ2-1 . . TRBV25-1 CASLGALSSHEQFF TGTGCCAGCCTAGGCGCCCTAAGTTCCCATGAGCAGTTCTTC
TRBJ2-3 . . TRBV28 CASSLNFLTDTQYF TGTGCCAGCAGTTTAAATTTTCTCACAGATACGCAGTATTTT
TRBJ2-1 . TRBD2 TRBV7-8 CASSSSGSQFF TGTGCCAGCAGCTCTAGCGGGAGTCAGTTCTTC
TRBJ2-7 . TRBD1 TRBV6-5 CASSSPGQGAYEQYF TGTGCCAGCAGTTCTCCGGGACAGGGGGCCTACGAGCAGTACTTC
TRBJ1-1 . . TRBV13 CASSLENANTEAFF TGTGCCAGCAGCTTAGAGAATGCGAACACTGAAGCTTTCTTT